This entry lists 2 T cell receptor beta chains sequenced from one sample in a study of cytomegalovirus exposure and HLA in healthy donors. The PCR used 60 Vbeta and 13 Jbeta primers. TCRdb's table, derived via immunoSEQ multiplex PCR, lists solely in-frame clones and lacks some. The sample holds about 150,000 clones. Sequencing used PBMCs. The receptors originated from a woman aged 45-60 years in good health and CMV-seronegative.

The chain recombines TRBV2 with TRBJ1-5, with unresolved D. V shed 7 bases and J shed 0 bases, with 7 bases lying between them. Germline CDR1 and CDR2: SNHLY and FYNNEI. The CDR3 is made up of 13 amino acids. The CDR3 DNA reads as TGTGCCAGCAAGCCGAATAGCAATCAGCCCCAGCATTTT. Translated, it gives CASKPNSNQPQHF.

Here the CDR3 reads CASRQPGQGARQPQHF. Written as DNA, the CDR3 is TGTGCCAGTAGGCAGCCGGGACAAGGGGCAAGACAGCCCCAGCATTTT. The V gene is TRBV19, the J gene TRBJ1-5, with D perhaps matching TRBD1 (6 bases). Germline-derived CDR1 and CDR2 are LNHDA and SQIVND (reference sequence). The V gene lost 6 bases and the J gene lost 7 bases, with 22 bases spanning the gap. The CDR3 runs 16 residues.